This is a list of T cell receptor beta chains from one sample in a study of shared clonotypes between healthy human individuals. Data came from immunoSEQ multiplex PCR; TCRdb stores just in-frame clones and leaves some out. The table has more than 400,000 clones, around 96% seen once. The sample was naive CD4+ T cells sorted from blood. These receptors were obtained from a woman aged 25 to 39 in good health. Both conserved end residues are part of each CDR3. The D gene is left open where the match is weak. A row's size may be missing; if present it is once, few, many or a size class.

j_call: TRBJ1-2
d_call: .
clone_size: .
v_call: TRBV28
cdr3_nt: TGTGCCAGCAGTTTAGATAGTGCTCACTATGGCTACACCTTC
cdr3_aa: CASSLDSAHYGYTF

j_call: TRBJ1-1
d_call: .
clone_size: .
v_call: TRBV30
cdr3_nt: TGTGCCTGGAGTGCCCAAAGCATAGGGGGCACTGAAGCTTTCTTT
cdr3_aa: CAWSAQSIGGTEAFF

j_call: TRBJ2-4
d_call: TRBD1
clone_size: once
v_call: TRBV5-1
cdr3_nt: TGCGCCAGCAGCGGGGGACAGCCAAACATTCAGTACTTC
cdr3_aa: CASSGGQPNIQYF

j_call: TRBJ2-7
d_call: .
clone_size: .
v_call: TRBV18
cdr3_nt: TGTGCCAGCTCCAAAGCGCAACTTGTCGAGCAGTACTTC
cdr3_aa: CASSKAQLVEQYF

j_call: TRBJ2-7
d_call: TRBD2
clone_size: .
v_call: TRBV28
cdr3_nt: TGTGCCAGCACTATCGGGGGGGAGTCCTACGAGCAGTACTTC
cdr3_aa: CASTIGGESYEQYF

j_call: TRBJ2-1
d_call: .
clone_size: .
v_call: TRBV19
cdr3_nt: TGTGCCAGTAGTATACTACGGACCAGCGCCAATGAGCAGTTCTTC
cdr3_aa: CASSILRTSANEQFF

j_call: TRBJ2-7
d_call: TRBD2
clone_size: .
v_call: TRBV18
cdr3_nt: TGTGCCAGCTCACCGCGAACTAGCGGGAGTGGGTCCTACGAGCAGTACTTC
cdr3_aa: CASSPRTSGSGSYEQYF

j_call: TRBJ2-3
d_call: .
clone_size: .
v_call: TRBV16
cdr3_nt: TGTGCCAGCAGCCAATGGTCTACAGATACGCAGTATTTT
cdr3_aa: CASSQWSTDTQYF

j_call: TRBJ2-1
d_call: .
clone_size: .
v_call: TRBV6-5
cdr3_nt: TGTGCCAGCAACTACGGGAATGAGCAGTTCTTC
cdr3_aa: CASNYGNEQFF

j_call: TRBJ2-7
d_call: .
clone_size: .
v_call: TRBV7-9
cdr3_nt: TGTGCCAGCAGCTTCGGGGATAACGCCTACGAGCAGTACTTC
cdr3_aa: CASSFGDNAYEQYF

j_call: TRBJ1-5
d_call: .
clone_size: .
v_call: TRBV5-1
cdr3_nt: TGCGCCAGCAGCTTAATGGGGGTCGATAGCAATCAGCCCCAGCATTTT
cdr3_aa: CASSLMGVDSNQPQHF

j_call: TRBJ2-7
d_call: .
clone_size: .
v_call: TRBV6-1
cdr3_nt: TGTGCCAGCAGTGGTAAGGGGCTCCACGAGCAGTACTTC
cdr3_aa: CASSGKGLHEQYF

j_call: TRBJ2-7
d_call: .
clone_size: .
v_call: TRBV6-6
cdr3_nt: TGTGCCAGCACCCACGGGTCGAACTACGAGCAGTACTTC
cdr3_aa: CASTHGSNYEQYF

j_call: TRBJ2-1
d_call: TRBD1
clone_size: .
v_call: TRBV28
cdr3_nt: TGTGCCAGCAGTTCACTACCCACCGGGACAGCTAAGGAGAATGAGCAGTTCTTC
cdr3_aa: CASSSLPTGTAKENEQFF

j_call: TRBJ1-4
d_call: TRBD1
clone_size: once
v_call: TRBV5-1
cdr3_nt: TGCGCCAGCAGCTTGGCCGAGCAGGGGGCTGGTAAACTGTTTTTT
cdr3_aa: CASSLAEQGAGKLFF

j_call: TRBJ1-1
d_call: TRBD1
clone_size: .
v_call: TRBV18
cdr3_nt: TGTGCCAGCTCACCAGACAGGGGGCGGACTGAAGCTTTCTTT
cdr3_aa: CASSPDRGRTEAFF

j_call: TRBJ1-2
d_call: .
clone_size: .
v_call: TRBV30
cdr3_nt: TGTGCCTGGAGTGTTATTTACTATGGCTACACCTTC
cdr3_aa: CAWSVIYYGYTF

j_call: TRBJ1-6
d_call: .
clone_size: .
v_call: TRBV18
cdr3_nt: TGTGCCAGCTCACCTGCCAGCTCCTATAATTCACCCCTCCACTTT
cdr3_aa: CASSPASSYNSPLHF

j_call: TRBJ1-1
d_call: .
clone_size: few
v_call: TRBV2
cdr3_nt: TGTGCCAGAAACAGGAACACTGAAGCTTTCTTT
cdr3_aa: CARNRNTEAFF

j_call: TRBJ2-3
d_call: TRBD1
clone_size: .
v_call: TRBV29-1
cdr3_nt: TGCAGCGTTGGAGAGACGGGCAGGGGGTTTCGCACAGATACGCAGTATTTT
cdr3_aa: CSVGETGRGFRTDTQYF

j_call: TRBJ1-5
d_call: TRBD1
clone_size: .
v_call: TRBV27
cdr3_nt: TGTGCCAGCAGTATATCGACAGGGCCTACTTGGCCCCAGCATTTT
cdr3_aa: CASSISTGPTWPQHF

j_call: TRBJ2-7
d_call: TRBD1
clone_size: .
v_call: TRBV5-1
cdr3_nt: TGCGCCAGCAGCGCCTCGACAGGGATTCTAAACGAGCAGTACTTC
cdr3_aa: CASSASTGILNEQYF

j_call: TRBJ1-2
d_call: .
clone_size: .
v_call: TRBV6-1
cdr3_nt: TGTGCCAGCAGTGATCGGCTGAGGGGTAATGGCTACACCTTC
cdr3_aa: CASSDRLRGNGYTF

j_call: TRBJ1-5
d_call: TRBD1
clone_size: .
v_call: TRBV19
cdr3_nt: TGTGCCAGTAGTATGGACAGGCTCAATCAGCCCCAGCATTTT
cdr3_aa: CASSMDRLNQPQHF

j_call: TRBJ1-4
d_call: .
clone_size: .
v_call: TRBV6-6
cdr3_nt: TGTGCCAGCAGAACGACAGAGGATAATGAAAAACTGTTTTTT
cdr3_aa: CASRTTEDNEKLFF

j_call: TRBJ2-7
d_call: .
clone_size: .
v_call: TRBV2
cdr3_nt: TGTGCCAGCAGAGGGACTTCCGAGGGCCCCTCCTACGAGCAGTACTTC
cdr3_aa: CASRGTSEGPSYEQYF

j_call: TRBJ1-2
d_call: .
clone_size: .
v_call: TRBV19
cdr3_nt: TGTGCCAGTAGTTGGGGACACAAGAACTATGGCTACACCTTC
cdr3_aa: CASSWGHKNYGYTF

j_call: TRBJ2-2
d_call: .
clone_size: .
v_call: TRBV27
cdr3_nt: TGTGCCAGCAGTCCCCGGGAGATGAACACCGGGGAGCTGTTTTTT
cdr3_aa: CASSPREMNTGELFF

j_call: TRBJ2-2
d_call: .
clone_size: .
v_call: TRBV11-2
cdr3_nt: TGTGCCAGCAGCTTGGACACCGGGGAGCTGTTTTTT
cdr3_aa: CASSLDTGELFF

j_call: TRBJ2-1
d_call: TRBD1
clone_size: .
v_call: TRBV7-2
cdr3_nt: TGTGCCAGCAGGCCTCCTCCGGGACAGGGTTCCTACAATGAGCAGTTCTTC
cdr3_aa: CASRPPPGQGSYNEQFF

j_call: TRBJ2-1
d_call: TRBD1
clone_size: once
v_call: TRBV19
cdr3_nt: TGTGCCAGTAGTCCCCGACAGGGGGCGAAGGATGAGCAGTTCTTC
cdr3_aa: CASSPRQGAKDEQFF

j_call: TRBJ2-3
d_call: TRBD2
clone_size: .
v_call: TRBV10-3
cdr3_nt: TGTGCCATCAGGAGGACTAGCGGGAGTACGCTGGATACGCAGTATTTT
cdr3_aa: CAIRRTSGSTLDTQYF

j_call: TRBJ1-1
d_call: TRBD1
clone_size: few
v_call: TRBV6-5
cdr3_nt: TGTGCCAGCAGTCGGGACAGATACTCTGAAGCTTTCTTT
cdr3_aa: CASSRDRYSEAFF

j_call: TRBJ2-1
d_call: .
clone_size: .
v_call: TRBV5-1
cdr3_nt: TGCGCCAGCAGCTTGGCCTCGGGGAATGAGCAGTTCTTC
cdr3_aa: CASSLASGNEQFF

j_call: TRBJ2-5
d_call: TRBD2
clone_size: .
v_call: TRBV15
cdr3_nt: TGTGCCACCAGCAGAACTACTAGCGGCCCCCATGGTAGGGAGACCCAGTACTTC
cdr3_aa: CATSRTTSGPHGRETQYF

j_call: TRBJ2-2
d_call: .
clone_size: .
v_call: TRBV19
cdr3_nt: TGTGCCAGTAGTCCCCGAACGGGTGTAGCCGGGGAGCTGTTTTTT
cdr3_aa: CASSPRTGVAGELFF

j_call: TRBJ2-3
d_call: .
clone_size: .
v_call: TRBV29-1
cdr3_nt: TGCAGCGTTGAAGTCTTGGGGACAGATACGCAGTATTTT
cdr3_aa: CSVEVLGTDTQYF

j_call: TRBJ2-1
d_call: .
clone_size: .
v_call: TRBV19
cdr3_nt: TGTGCCAGTAGTATGCGTCAATCAAACAGGGATGAGCAGTTCTTC
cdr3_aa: CASSMRQSNRDEQFF

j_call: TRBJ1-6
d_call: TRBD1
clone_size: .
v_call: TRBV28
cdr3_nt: TGTGCCAGCAGGACGCGGACAGGGAATTCACCCCTCCACTTT
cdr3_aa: CASRTRTGNSPLHF

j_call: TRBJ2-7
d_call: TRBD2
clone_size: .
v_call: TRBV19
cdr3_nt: TGTGCCAGTAGCCAATACGGGGGGAGCTCCTACGAGCAGTACTTC
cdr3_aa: CASSQYGGSSYEQYF

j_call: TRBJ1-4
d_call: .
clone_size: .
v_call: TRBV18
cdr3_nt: TGTGCCAGCTCACCACCGGCAGAAAAACTGTTTTTT
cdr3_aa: CASSPPAEKLFF

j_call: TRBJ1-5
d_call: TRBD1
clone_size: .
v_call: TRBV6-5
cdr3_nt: TGTGCCAGCAGTATCGGACAGGGCATCGGACCCCAGCATTTT
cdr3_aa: CASSIGQGIGPQHF

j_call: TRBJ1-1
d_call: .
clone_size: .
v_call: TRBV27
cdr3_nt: TGTGCCAGCAGGGGGACTGCTGAGTCTGAAGCTTTCTTT
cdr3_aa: CASRGTAESEAFF

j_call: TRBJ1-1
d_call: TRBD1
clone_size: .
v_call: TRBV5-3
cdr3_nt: TGTGCCAGAAGCGGATTCCCGGGACAGGGGTTGGTGAACACTGAAGCTTTCTTT
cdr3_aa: CARSGFPGQGLVNTEAFF

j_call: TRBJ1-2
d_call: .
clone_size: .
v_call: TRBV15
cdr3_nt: TGTGCCACCAGCAGAGATTCGCAACCGATCTATGGCTACACCTTC
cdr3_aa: CATSRDSQPIYGYTF

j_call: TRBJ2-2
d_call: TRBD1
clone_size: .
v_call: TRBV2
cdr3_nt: TGTGCCAGCAGCGGTACAGGGGGAGGAGGGACCGGGGAGCTGTTTTTT
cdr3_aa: CASSGTGGGGTGELFF

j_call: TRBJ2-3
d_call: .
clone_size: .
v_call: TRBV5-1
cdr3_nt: TGCGCCAGCACCCGGGACCCCCTTCCAGATACGCAGTATTTT
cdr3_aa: CASTRDPLPDTQYF

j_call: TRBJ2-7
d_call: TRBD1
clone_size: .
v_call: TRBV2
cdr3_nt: TGTGCCAGTAGACAGGGTTCCTACGAGCAGTACTTC
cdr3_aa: CASRQGSYEQYF

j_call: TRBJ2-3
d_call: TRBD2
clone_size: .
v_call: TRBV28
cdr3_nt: TGTGCCAGCAGCACCGCGGGAGCGGGGTTCACAGATACGCAGTATTTT
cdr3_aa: CASSTAGAGFTDTQYF

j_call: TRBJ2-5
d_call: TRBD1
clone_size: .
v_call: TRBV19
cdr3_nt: TGTGCCAGTAGTACCGCTACAGGGGGGAGTCCCCAAGAGACCCAGTACTTC
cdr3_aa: CASSTATGGSPQETQYF

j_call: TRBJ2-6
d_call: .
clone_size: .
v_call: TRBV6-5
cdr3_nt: TGTGCCAGCAGTTACTTAGGGGGCTCTGGGGCCAACGTCCTGACTTTC
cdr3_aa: CASSYLGGSGANVLTF

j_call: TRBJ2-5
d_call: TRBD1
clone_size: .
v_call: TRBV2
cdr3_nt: TGTGCCAGCAGCGTCGGACAGGGAGTGACCCAGTACTTC
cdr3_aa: CASSVGQGVTQYF

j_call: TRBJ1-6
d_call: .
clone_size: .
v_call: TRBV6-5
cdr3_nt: TGTGCCAGCAGTTACTCGCCCGGGGGGAGTTCACCCCTCCACTTT
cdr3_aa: CASSYSPGGSSPLHF

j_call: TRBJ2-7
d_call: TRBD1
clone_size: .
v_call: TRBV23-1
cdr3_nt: TGCGCCAGCATCCGAGGGGGCTCCAGGCAGTACTTC
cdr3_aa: CASIRGGSRQYF

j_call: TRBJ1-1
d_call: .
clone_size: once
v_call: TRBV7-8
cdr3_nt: TGTGCCAGCAGCTCGGGGGCAAACACTGAAGCTTTCTTT
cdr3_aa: CASSSGANTEAFF

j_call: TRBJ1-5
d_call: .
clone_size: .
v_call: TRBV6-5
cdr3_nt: TGTGCCAGCAGTTACTCGAAGGGGAGGCAGCCCCAGCATTTT
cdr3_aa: CASSYSKGRQPQHF

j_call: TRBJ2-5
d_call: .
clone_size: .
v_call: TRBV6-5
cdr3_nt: TGTGCCAGCAGCACGCGCAACCAAGAGACCCAGTACTTC
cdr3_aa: CASSTRNQETQYF

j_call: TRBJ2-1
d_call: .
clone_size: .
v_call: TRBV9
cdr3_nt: TGTGCCAGCAGCGTAGGGGATCCCTACAATGAGCAGTTCTTC
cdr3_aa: CASSVGDPYNEQFF

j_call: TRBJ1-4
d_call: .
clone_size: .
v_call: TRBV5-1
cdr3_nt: TGCGCCAGCAGCAGCCTCGGGAGTGTTTCTGAAAAACTGTTTTTT
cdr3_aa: CASSSLGSVSEKLFF

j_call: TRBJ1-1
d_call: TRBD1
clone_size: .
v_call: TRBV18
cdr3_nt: TGTGCCAGCTCACGGGAGACAGGGGGCACTGAAGCTTTCTTT
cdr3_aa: CASSRETGGTEAFF